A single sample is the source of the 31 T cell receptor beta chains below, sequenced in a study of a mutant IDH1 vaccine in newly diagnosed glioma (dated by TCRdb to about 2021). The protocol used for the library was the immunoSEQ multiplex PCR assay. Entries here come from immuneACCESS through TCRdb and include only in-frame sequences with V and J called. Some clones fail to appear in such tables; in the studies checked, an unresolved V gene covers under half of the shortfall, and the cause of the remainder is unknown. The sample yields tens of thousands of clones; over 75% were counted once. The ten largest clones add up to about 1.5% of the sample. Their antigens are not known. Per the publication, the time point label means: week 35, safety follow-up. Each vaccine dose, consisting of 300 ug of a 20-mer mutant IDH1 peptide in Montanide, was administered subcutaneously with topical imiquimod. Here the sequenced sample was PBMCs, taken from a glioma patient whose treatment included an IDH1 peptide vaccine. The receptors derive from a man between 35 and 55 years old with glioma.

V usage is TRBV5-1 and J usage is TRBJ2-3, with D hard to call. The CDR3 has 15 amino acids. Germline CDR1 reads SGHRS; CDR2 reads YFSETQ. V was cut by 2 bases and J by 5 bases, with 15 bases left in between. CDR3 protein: CASSLLDMSRDTQYF. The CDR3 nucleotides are TGCGCCAGCAGCTTATTAGACATGAGTCGAGATACGCAGTATTTT. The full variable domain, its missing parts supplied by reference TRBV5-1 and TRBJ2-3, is KAGVTQTPRYLIKTRGQQVTLSCSPISGHRSVSWYQQTPGQGLQFLFEYFSETQRNKGNFPGRFSGRQFSNSRSEMNVSTLELGDSALYLCASSLLDMSRDTQYFGPGTRLTVL.

As DNA, the CDR3 is TGTGCCAGCAGCTTGGGCTACAGGGGCCTCCAAGAGACCCAGTACTTC. It yields the protein CASSLGYRGLQETQYF. The chain carries TRBV5-4 and TRBJ2-5, with 7 bases matching TRBD1. The germline CDR1 and CDR2 sequences are SGHNT and YYREEE (reference sequence). V shed 0 bases, J shed 1 base, and the junction held 6 bases outside the gene matches. This CDR3 is built from 16 residues.

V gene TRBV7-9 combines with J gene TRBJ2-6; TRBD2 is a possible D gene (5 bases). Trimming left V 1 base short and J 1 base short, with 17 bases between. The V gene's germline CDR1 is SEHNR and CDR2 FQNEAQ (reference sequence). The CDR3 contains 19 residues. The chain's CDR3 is CASSLGWAGDPSGANVLTF. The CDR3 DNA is TGTGCCAGCAGCTTAGGTTGGGCGGGCGATCCTTCTGGGGCCAACGTCCTGACTTTC.

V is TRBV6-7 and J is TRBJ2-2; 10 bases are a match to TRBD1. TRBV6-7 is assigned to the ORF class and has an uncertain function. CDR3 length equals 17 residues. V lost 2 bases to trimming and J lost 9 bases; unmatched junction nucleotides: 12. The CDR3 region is CASSYARQGAFHRELFF. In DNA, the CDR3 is TGTGCCAGCAGTTACGCGAGACAGGGGGCTTTTCACCGGGAGCTGTTTTTT.

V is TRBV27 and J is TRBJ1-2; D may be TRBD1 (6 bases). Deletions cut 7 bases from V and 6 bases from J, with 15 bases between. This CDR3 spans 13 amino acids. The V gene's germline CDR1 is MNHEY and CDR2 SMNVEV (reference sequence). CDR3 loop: CASTQGGIDGYTF. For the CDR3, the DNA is TGTGCCAGCACCCAAGGGGGGATAGATGGCTACACCTTC.

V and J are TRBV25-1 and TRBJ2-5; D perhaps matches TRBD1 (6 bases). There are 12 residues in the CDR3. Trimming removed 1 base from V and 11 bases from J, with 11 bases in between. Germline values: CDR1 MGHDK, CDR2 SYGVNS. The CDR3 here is CASSELGTMQYF. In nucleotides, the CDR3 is TGTGCCAGCAGTGAATTGGGGACAATGCAGTACTTC. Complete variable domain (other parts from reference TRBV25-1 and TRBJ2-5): EADIYQTPRYLVIGTGKKITLECSQTMGHDKMYWYQQDPGMELHLIHYSYGVNSTEKGDLSSESTVSRIRTEHFPLTLESARPSHTSQYLCASSELGTMQYFGPGTRLLVL.

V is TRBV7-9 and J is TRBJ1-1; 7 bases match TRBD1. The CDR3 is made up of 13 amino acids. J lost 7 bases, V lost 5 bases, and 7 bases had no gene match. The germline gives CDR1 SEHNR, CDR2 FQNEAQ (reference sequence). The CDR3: CASSLGTELEAFF. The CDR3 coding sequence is TGTGCCAGCAGCCTCGGGACAGAACTTGAAGCTTTCTTT.

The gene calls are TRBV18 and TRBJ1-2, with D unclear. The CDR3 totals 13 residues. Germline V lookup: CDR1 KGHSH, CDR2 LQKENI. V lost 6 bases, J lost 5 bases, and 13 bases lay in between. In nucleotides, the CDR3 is TGTGCCAGCTCTTCCTCGTCACCGTATGGCTACACCTTC. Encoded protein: CASSSSSPYGYTF.

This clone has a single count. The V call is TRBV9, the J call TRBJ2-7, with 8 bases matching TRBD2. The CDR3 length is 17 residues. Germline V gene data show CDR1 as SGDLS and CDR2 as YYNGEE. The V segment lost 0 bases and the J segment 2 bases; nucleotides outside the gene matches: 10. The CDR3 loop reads CASSVGRKRECTYEQYF. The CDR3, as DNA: TGTGCCAGCAGCGTAGGCAGGAAGCGGGAGTGTACCTACGAGCAGTACTTC.

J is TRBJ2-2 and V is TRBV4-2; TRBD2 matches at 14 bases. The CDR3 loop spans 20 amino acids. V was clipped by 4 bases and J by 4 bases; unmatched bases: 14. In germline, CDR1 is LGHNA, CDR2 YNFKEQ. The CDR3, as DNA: TGTGCCAGCAGCCGAACCCTCGGGACTAGCGGGAGTAGCATCACCGGGGAGCTGTTTTTT. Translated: CASSRTLGTSGSSITGELFF.

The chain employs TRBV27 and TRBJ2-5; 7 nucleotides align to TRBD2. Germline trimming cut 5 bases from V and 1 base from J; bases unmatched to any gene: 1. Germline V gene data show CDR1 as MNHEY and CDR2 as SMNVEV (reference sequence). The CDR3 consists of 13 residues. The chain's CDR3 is CASSGGVQETQYF. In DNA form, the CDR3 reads TGTGCCAGCAGTGGGGGGGTCCAAGAGACCCAGTACTTC.

The CDR3 is CASSYISNRGRGTGGANVLTF. Here the CDR3 DNA reads TGTGCCAGCAGTTATATCTCTAATCGGGGCAGGGGGACAGGTGGGGCCAACGTCCTGACTTTC. V and J are TRBV28 and TRBJ2-6, with 8 bases identical to TRBD1. There are 21 residues in the CDR3. Trimming at V came to 4 bases and at J to 3 bases, leaving 20 bases not matched to a gene. CDR1 and CDR2 (germline): MDHEN, SYDVKM.

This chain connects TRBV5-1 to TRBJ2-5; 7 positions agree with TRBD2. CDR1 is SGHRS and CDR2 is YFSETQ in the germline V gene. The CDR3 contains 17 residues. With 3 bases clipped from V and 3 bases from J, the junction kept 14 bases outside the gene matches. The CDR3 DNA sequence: TGCGCCAGCAGCTCCCGGGACTACCGAGGGAGGGAAGAGACCCAGTACTTC. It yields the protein CASSSRDYRGREETQYF.

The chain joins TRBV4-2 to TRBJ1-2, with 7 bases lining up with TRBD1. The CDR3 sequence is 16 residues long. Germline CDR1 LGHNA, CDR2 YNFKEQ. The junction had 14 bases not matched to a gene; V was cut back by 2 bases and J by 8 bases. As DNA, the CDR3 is TGTGCCAGCAGCCAATCCCCCGGCAGGGGGGAGGAGGGCTACACCTTC. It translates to CASSQSPGRGEEGYTF.

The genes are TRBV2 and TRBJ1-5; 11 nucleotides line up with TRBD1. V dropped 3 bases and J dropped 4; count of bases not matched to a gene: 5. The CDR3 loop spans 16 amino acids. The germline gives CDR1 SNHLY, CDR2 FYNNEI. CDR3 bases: TGTGCCAGCAGTGACCACCGGGACAGGGGGAATCAGCCCCAGCATTTT. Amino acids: CASSDHRDRGNQPQHF.

In DNA, the CDR3 is TGTGCCATCAGTGGGACTAGCGGAACTCAAGAGACCCAGTACTTC. This encodes CAISGTSGTQETQYF. The J gene is TRBJ2-5, the V gene TRBV10-3, with 10 bases lining up with TRBD2. J gave up 2 bases and V 4 bases, and 4 bases lay outside the gene matches. This CDR3 has 15 amino acids. The germline V gene encodes CDR1 ENHRY and CDR2 SYGVKD.

In DNA, the CDR3 is TGCGCCAGCAGCTTTTCCCTAGCGGTCACAGATACGCAGTATTTT. This translates into CASSFSLAVTDTQYF. This chain joins TRBV5-1 and TRBJ2-3; 7 bases fit TRBD2. Trimming took 2 bases from V and 2 from J; bases not matched to a gene: 5. The CDR3 is 15 amino acids. Germline-derived CDR1 and CDR2 are SGHRS and YFSETQ.

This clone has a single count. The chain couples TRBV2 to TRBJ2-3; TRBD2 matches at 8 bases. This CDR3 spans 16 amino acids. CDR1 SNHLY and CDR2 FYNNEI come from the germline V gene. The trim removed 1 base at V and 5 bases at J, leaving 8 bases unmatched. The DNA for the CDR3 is TGTGCCAGCAGTGAAGTTGGCGGGGGGCCGGGAGATACGCAGTATTTT. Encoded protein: CASSEVGGGPGDTQYF.

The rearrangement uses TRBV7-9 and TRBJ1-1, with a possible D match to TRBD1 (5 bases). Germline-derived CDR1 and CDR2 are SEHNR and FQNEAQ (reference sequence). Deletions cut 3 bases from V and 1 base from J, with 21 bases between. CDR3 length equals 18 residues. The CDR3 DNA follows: TGTGCCAGCAGCTTCAGTCTAGCGGGGGACGGGGAGAACACTGAAGCTTTCTTT. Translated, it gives CASSFSLAGDGENTEAFF.

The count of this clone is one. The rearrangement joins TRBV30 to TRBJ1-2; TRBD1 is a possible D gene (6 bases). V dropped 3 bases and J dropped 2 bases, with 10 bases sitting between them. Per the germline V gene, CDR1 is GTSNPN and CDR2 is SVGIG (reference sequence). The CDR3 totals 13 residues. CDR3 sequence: CAWSRTGNYGYTF. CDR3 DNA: TGTGCCTGGAGCCGAACAGGGAACTATGGCTACACCTTC.

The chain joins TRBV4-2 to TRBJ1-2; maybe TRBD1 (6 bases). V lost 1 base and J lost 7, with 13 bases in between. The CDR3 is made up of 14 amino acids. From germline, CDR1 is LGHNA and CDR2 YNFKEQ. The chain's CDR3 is CASSQVTGSGGYTF. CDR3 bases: TGTGCCAGCAGCCAAGTCACAGGGAGCGGTGGCTACACCTTC.

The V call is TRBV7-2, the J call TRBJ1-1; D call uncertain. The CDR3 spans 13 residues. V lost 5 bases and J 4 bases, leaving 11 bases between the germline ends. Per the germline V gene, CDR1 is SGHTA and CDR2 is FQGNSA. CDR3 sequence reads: CASSPVWGTEAFF. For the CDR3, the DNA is TGTGCCAGCAGCCCTGTATGGGGCACTGAAGCTTTCTTT.

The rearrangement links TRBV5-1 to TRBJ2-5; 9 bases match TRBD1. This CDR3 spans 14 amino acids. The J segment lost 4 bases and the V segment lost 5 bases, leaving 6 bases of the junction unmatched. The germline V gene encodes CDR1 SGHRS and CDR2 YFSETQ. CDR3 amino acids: CASRATGGLETQYF. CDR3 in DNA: TGCGCCAGCAGAGCAACAGGGGGCCTAGAGACCCAGTACTTC.

The CDR3 region is CASSPFPVAGTEAFF. The CDR3 DNA sequence: TGCGCCAGCAGCCCCTTCCCAGTGGCAGGGACTGAAGCTTTCTTT. The chain recombines TRBV5-1 with TRBJ1-1; D might be TRBD1 (5 bases). Trimming cost V 4 bases and J 5 bases, with 18 bases left between them. Germline V gene data show CDR1 as SGHRS and CDR2 as YFSETQ. The CDR3 length is 15 residues. The full variable domain, in which reference TRBV5-1 and TRBJ1-1 provide the parts outside the CDR3, is KAGVTQTPRYLIKTRGQQVTLSCSPISGHRSVSWYQQTPGQGLQFLFEYFSETQRNKGNFPGRFSGRQFSNSRSEMNVSTLELGDSALYLCASSPFPVAGTEAFFGQGTRLTVV.

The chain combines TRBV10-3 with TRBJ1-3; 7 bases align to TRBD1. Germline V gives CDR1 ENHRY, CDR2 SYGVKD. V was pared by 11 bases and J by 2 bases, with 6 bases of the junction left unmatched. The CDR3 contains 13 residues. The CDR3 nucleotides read TGTGCCTCGGAACAGGGGACTGGAAACACCATATATTTT. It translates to CASEQGTGNTIYF.

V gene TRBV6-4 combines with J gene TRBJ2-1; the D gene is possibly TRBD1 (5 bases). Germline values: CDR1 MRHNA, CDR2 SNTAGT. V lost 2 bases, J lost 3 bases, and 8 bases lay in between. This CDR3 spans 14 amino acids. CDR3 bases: TGTGCCAGCAGTGACCAGGGCAGCTACAATGAGCAGTTCTTC. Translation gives CASSDQGSYNEQFF.

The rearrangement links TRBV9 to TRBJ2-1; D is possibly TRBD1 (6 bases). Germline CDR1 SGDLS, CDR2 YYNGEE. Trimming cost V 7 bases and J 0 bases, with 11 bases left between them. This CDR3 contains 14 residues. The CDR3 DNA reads TGTGCCAGCGGGGGCGTTAGCTCCTACAATGAGCAGTTCTTC. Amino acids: CASGGVSSYNEQFF.

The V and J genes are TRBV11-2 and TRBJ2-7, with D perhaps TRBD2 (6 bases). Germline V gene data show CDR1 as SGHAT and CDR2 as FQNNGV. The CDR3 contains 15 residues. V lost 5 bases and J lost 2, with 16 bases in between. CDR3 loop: CASSPVGGGPYEQYF. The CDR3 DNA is TGTGCCAGCAGCCCAGTGGGGGGAGGTCCCTACGAGCAGTACTTC.

In DNA form, the CDR3 reads TGTGCCACCAGCAGAGTTAGAGGCCCGACTTCGCAAGATACGCAGTATTTT. It encodes CATSRVRGPTSQDTQYF. The chain carries TRBV15 and TRBJ2-3; D uncertain. CDR1 and CDR2 from the germline V gene are LNHNV and YYDKDF (reference sequence). Trimming took 1 base from V and 5 from J, leaving 19 bases between them. CDR3 length equals 17 residues.

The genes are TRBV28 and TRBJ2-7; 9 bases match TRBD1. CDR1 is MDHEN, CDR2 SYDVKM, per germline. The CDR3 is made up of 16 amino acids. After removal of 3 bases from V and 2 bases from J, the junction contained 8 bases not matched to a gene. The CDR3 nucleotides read TGTGCCAGCAGTTTCCAGAGGACAGGGGTGACCTACGAGCAGTACTTC. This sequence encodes CASSFQRTGVTYEQYF.

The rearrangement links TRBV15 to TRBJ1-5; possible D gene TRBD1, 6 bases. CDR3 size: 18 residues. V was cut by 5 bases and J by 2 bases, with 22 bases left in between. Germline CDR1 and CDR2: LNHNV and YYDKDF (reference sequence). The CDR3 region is CATSGKFGGGPGNQPQHF. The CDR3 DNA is TGTGCCACCAGCGGAAAGTTTGGTGGGGGGCCCGGCAATCAGCCCCAGCATTTT.